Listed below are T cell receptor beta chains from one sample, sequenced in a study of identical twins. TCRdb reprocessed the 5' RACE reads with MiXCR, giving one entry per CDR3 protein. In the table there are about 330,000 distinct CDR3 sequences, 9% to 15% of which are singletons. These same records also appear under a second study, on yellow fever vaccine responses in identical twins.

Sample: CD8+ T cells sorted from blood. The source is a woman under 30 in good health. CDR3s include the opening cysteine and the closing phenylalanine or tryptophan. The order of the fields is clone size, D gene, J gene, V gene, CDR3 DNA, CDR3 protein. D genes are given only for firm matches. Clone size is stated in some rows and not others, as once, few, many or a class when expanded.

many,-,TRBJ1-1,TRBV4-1,TGCGCCAGCAGCCAAGATCGGCACAGGGCGAACACTGAAGCTTTCTTT,CASSQDRHRANTEAFF
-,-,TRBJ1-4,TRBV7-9,TGTGCCAGCAGCTTAACAGACGGACTTAATGAAAAACTGTTTTTT,CASSLTDGLNEKLFF
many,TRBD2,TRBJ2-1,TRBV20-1,TGCAGTGCTACCGGGACTAGCGGGAGTGGGCCCGAAAATGAGCAGTTCTTC,CSATGTSGSGPENEQFF
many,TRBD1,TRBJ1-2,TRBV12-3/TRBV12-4,TGTGCCAGCAGCGGGACAGGGTGGCGAGGCTACACCTTC,CASSGTGWRGYTF
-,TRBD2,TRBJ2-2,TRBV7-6,TGTGCCAGCAGCTTAACGCGGGAGTACACCGGGGAGCTGTTTTTT,CASSLTREYTGELFF
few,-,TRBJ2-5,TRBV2,TGTGCCAGCAGTGAATTAATTACGGGACTTGTCTTC,CASSELITGLVF
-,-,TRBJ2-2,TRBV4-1,TGCGCCAGCAGCCAATCTACGGGCAACACCGGGGAGCTGTTTTTT,CASSQSTGNTGELFF
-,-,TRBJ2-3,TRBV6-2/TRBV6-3,TGTGCCAGCAGTAAGCTACCGGGACTCCAGGGCTATACGCAGTATTTT,CASSKLPGLQGYTQYF
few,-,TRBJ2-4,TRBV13,TGTGCCAGCAGCTTAGGACGACAAAACATTCAGTACTTC,CASSLGRQNIQYF
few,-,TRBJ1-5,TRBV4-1,TGCGCCAGCAGCCAAGATGCCGGGGGCATCAATCAGCCCCAGCATTTT,CASSQDAGGINQPQHF
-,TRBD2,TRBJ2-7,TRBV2,TGTGCCAGCCCCCCACGGAGCGGGAGGGACTACGAGCAGTACTTC,CASPPRSGRDYEQYF
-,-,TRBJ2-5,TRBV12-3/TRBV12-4,TGTGCCAGCAGTTTTAGGGGCTGGGAGACCCAGTACTTC,CASSFRGWETQYF
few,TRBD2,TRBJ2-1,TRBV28,TGTGCCAGCAGCCCTTCGGAGGGGACTAGCGGGAGCTGGGATGAGCAGTTCTTC,CASSPSEGTSGSWDEQFF
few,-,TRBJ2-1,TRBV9,TGTGCCAGCAGCGTAGTAGGGTGGGGAAGCTCCTACAATGAGCAGTTCTTC,CASSVVGWGSSYNEQFF
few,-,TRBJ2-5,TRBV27,TGTGCCAGCAGTTTATTACATGGGGGGGAGACCCAGTACTTC,CASSLLHGGETQYF
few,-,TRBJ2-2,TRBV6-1,TGTGCCAGCCAGGGGTTAGGCCGACAGTCGTTGAACACCGGGGAGCTGTTTTTT,CASQGLGRQSLNTGELFF
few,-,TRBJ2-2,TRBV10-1,TGCGCCAGCAGTGAGCGGGCCGAGACCGGGGAGCTGTTTTTT,CASSERAETGELFF